Included here is one T cell receptor (beta chain) sequence, with context. The data derive from a study of blood T cell repertoires in COVID-19. Whole-study context: Acute and convalescent COVID-19 specimens originated in the United States, Italy and Spain. PBMCs, B-cell-depleted T cells, or T cells were the source of the cDNA or gDNA that made up the material.

The CDR3 runs 15 residues. The V segment lost 5 bases and the J segment 2 bases; nucleotides outside the gene matches: 3. Germline lookup yields CDR1 SEHNR and CDR2 FQNEAQ (reference sequence). TCRdb's copy holds only in-frame clones and misses some; the assay was immunoSEQ multiplex PCR. This repertoire shows more than 350,000 clones, roughly 90% found once; its top ten account for about 2.9%. The J gene is TRBJ1-4, the V gene TRBV7-9, with 9 positions matching TRBD1. The sequence was obtained from a woman aged 25 to 39 with COVID-19, enrolled during active disease. The material sequenced was peripheral blood. The DNA of the CDR3 is TGTGCCAGCAGCCGGACAGGGGTGACTAATGAAAAACTGTTTTTT. It specifies CASSRTGVTNEKLFF.